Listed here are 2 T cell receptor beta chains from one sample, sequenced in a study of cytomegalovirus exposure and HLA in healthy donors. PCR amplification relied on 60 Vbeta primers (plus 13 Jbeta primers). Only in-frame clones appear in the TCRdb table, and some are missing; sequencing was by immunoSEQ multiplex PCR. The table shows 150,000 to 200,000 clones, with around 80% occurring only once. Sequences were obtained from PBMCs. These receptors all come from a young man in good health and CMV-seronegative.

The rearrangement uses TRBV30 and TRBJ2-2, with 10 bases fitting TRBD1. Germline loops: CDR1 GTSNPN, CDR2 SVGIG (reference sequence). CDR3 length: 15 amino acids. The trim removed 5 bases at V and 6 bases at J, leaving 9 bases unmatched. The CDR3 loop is CAWDTLDRGPGELFF. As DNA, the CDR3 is TGTGCCTGGGATACGCTAGACAGGGGGCCCGGGGAGCTGTTTTTT.

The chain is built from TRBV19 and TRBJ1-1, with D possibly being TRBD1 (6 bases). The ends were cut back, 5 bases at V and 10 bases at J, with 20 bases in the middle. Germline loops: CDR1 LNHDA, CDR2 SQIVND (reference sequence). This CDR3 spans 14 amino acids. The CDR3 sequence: CASSLTGTPGVAFF. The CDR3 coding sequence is TGTGCCAGTAGTTTAACCGGGACGCCAGGGGTAGCTTTCTTT.